These T cell receptor beta chains were read from a single sample in a study of response to subunit inactivated influenza vaccine. TCRdb passed the RT-PCR reads through MiXCR, listing each CDR3 protein once. The table lists about 570,000 distinct CDR3 sequences, about 11% of them singletons, with 11% in the top ten. These data also featured in a second study, about T cells expressing NK-cell markers.

The sequences come from PBMCs from blood, collected on the day of vaccination. Receptors were obtained from a man aged 50 or older who received an inactivated influenza vaccine. Both conserved end residues are part of each CDR3. The D gene is left open where the match is weak. The size entry is marked missing in some rows and otherwise reads once, few, many or a size class.

j_gene	abundance	d_gene	len	v_gene	CDR3aa	CDR3nt
TRBJ2-1	few	NA	15	TRBV4-3	CASSQDRGNYNEQFF	TGCGCCAGCAGCCAAGATAGGGGGAACTACAATGAGCAGTTCTTC
TRBJ2-1	NA	NA	13	TRBV11-2	CASSWQSYNEQFF	TGTGCCAGCAGTTGGCAGAGCTACAATGAGCAGTTCTTC
TRBJ2-6	NA	NA	16	TRBV4-1	CASSPQHVSGANVLTF	TGCGCCAGCAGCCCGCAACACGTCTCTGGGGCCAACGTCCTGACTTTC
TRBJ2-5	few	TRBD1	14	TRBV19	CASSIRDRGETQYF	TGTGCCAGTAGTATCAGGGACAGAGGAGAGACCCAGTACTTC
TRBJ1-1	few	NA	15	TRBV7-2	CASKRRGRGDTEAFF	TGTGCCAGCAAACGCCGGGGTCGCGGGGACACTGAAGCTTTCTTT
TRBJ2-2	NA	NA	14	TRBV27	CASSPSLWAGELFF	TGTGCCAGCAGTCCCTCTCTATGGGCCGGGGAGCTGTTTTTT
TRBJ1-1	few	NA	19	TRBV3-1	CASSQGGGYNFNSNTEAFF	TGTGCCAGCAGCCAAGGGGGGGGATATAACTTCAATTCGAACACTGAAGCTTTCTTT
TRBJ2-7	many	TRBD1	15	TRBV5-6	CASSLGTEGLNEQYF	TGTGCCAGCAGCCTGGGGACAGAGGGGCTTAACGAGCAGTACTTC
TRBJ2-3	few	NA	15	TRBV9	CASSVSLISTDTQYF	TGTGCCAGCAGCGTATCACTTATTAGCACAGATACGCAGTATTTT
TRBJ2-2	NA	NA	14	TRBV29-1	CSVVAGLNTGELFF	TGCAGCGTTGTCGCCGGTCTGAACACCGGGGAGCTGTTTTTT
TRBJ1-2	NA	TRBD1	13	TRBV20-1	CSATYYRGLGYTF	TGCAGTGCTACCTACTACAGGGGACTGGGCTACACCTTC
TRBJ1-3	few	NA	14	TRBV18	CASSPLSSGNTIYF	TGTGCCAGCTCACCCTTATCCTCTGGAAACACCATATATTTT
TRBJ2-7	NA	TRBD1	13	TRBV20-1	CSARARGRNEQYF	TGCAGTGCTAGAGCCAGGGGGAGAAACGAGCAGTACTTC
TRBJ1-5	NA	NA	13	TRBV20-1	CSASSSGVQPQHF	TGCAGTGCTTCCTCAAGTGGAGTTCAGCCCCAGCATTTT
TRBJ2-1	NA	NA	13	TRBV12-3/TRBV12-4	CASSLAPQREQFF	TGTGCCAGCAGTTTAGCGCCTCAGCGGGAGCAGTTCTTC
TRBJ2-7	NA	NA	12	TRBV7-9	CASSPERYEQYF	TGTGCCAGCAGCCCCGAGCGCTACGAGCAGTACTTC
TRBJ2-3	NA	NA	14	TRBV18	CASSRDSRTDTQYF	TGTGCCAGCTCCCGTGATAGTCGCACAGATACGCAGTATTTT
TRBJ2-1	few	NA	15	TRBV7-2	CASSLDVRAYNEQFF	TGTGCCAGCAGCTTAGATGTTAGAGCCTACAATGAGCAGTTCTTC
TRBJ2-5	few	TRBD2	14	TRBV6-1	CASSRLAGGQTQYF	TGTGCCAGCAGCCGACTAGCGGGCGGCCAGACCCAGTACTTC
TRBJ2-1	NA	TRBD2	16	TRBV4-1	CASSQQLAGYYNEQFF	TGCGCCAGCAGCCAACAACTAGCGGGGTATTACAATGAGCAGTTCTTC
TRBJ2-2	NA	TRBD2	15	TRBV20-1	CSAPRAGGATGELFF	TGCAGTGCGCCGCGGGCGGGGGGGGCCACCGGGGAGCTGTTTTTT
TRBJ2-7	NA	TRBD1	15	TRBV9	CASSADPGQGYVQYF	TGTGCCAGCAGCGCCGACCCCGGACAGGGTTATGTGCAGTACTTC
TRBJ2-7	few	TRBD1	15	TRBV5-1	CASRKPGQNLYEQYF	TGCGCCAGCAGAAAACCGGGACAGAATCTCTACGAGCAGTACTTC
TRBJ2-1	NA	NA	14	TRBV4-2	CASSLNMGYDEQFF	TGTGCCAGCAGTCTAAACATGGGGTACGATGAGCAGTTCTTC
TRBJ2-3	NA	NA	17	TRBV11-2	CASSLDVSRGYTDTQYF	TGTGCCAGCAGCTTAGATGTATCGCGGGGCTACACAGATACGCAGTATTTT
TRBJ1-1	NA	NA	14	TRBV4-3	CASSQASMNTEAFF	TGCGCCAGCAGCCAAGCAAGTATGAACACTGAAGCTTTCTTT
TRBJ2-2	NA	TRBD2	15	TRBV20-1	CSASDAGANTGELFF	TGCAGTGCTAGTGATGCGGGAGCTAACACCGGGGAGCTGTTTTTT
TRBJ2-3	few	TRBD1	16	TRBV12-3/TRBV12-4	CASSLPRTGDTDTQYF	TGTGCCAGCAGTTTACCCAGGACAGGGGATACAGATACGCAGTATTTT
TRBJ2-1	many	NA	11	TRBV7-9	CASSGDVRPFF	TGTGCCAGCAGCGGTGACGTACGGCCGTTCTTC
TRBJ2-3	many	TRBD2	16	TRBV5-6	CASSLRTSPLTDTQYF	TGTGCCAGCAGCCTTAGGACTAGCCCCCTCACAGATACGCAGTATTTT
TRBJ2-5	few	NA	15	TRBV7-2	CASSLGGYVEETQYF	TGTGCCAGCAGCTTAGGGGGATATGTTGAAGAGACCCAGTACTTC
TRBJ1-1	many	NA	15	TRBV12-3/TRBV12-4	CASSPYLRGGSEAFF	TGTGCCAGCAGTCCTTACTTAAGGGGGGGGAGTGAAGCTTTCTTT
TRBJ2-7	NA	TRBD2	16	TRBV14	CASSQGPTSGSYEQYF	TGTGCCAGCAGCCAAGGACCCACTAGCGGTTCCTACGAGCAGTACTTC
TRBJ2-2	few	TRBD2	16	TRBV2	CASSAEGLGNAGELFF	TGTGCCAGCAGCGCGGAGGGACTAGGAAATGCCGGGGAGCTGTTTTTT
TRBJ2-3	NA	TRBD2	13	TRBV4-3	CASSQDRLAGLYF	TGCGCCAGCAGCCAAGATCGTCTAGCGGGGTTGTATTTT
TRBJ1-4	few	NA	16	TRBV18	CASSPPNRETNEKLFF	TGTGCCAGCTCACCACCCAACAGGGAAACGAATGAAAAACTGTTTTTT
TRBJ2-5	NA	NA	14	TRBV12-3/TRBV12-4	CASSLTQVQETQYF	TGTGCCAGCAGTTTGACTCAGGTTCAAGAGACCCAGTACTTC
TRBJ2-1	NA	NA	11	TRBV6-5	CASTLFGEQFF	TGTGCCAGCACTCTGTTCGGTGAGCAGTTCTTC
TRBJ1-5	NA	NA	15	TRBV12-3/TRBV12-4	CASSFRSGINQPQHF	TGTGCCAGCAGTTTTAGGTCTGGGATCAATCAGCCCCAGCATTTT
TRBJ2-7	NA	TRBD1	13	TRBV20-1	CSARGQSDYEQYF	TGCAGTGCACGGGGACAGAGCGACTACGAGCAGTACTTC
TRBJ2-1	NA	TRBD1	16	TRBV7-9	CASSLNRGLAYNEQFF	TGTGCCAGCAGCTTGAACAGGGGGCTGGCCTACAATGAGCAGTTCTTC
TRBJ2-3	NA	TRBD1	15	TRBV10-1	CASSPGTGYTDTQYF	TGCGCCAGCAGCCCCGGGACAGGGTACACAGATACGCAGTATTTT
TRBJ2-5	once	TRBD2	17	TRBV12-3/TRBV12-4	CASSLVLVGRAIETQYF	TGTGCCAGCAGTTTAGTTCTCGTCGGGAGGGCCATCGAGACCCAGTACTTC
TRBJ2-2	NA	NA	17	TRBV24-1	CATSDPTRLGNTGELFF	TGTGCCACCAGTGACCCTACTAGGCTTGGGAACACCGGGGAGCTGTTTTTT
TRBJ1-1	once	NA	14	TRBV30	CAWSVRGGGTEAFF	TGTGCCTGGAGTGTAAGGGGAGGGGGCACTGAAGCTTTCTTT
TRBJ2-1	few	NA	14	TRBV7-2	CASSPWGKEYEQFF	TGTGCCAGCAGCCCCTGGGGGAAGGAGTATGAGCAGTTCTTC
TRBJ1-5	NA	TRBD1	15	TRBV5-1	CASSPGGSGNQPQHF	TGCGCCAGCAGCCCAGGGGGCTCTGGCAATCAGCCCCAGCATTTT
TRBJ2-1	few	NA	12	TRBV12-3/TRBV12-4	CASSQEGGSEFF	TGTGCCAGCAGCCAAGAGGGGGGGTCGGAGTTCTTC
TRBJ2-4	few	TRBD2	13	TRBV10-3	CAIMGLAGGIQYF	TGTGCCATCATGGGACTAGCGGGGGGGATTCAGTACTTC
TRBJ1-5	many	NA	16	TRBV12-3/TRBV12-4	CASSLAWQHSNQPQHF	TGTGCCAGCAGTTTAGCGTGGCAGCATAGCAATCAGCCCCAGCATTTT
TRBJ1-6	few	NA	15	TRBV12-3/TRBV12-4	CASSPKGQYNSPLHF	TGTGCCAGCAGTCCTAAAGGACAGTATAATTCACCCCTCCACTTT
TRBJ1-1	NA	NA	15	TRBV6-1	CASSEEEGAGTEAFF	TGTGCCAGCAGTGAAGAGGAGGGCGCAGGCACTGAAGCTTTCTTT
TRBJ2-7	NA	TRBD2	16	TRBV10-3	CAISELAGHSSYEQYF	TGTGCCATCAGTGAGCTAGCGGGGCATAGCTCCTACGAGCAGTACTTC
TRBJ2-2	NA	NA	15	TRBV5-6	CASSLGGTNTVELFF	TGTGCCAGCAGCTTGGGCGGGACGAACACCGTGGAGCTGTTTTTT
TRBJ1-1	NA	NA	16	TRBV5-6	CASSLYGRGKNTEAFF	TGTGCCAGCAGCTTGTATGGCAGGGGAAAGAACACTGAAGCTTTCTTT
TRBJ2-5	NA	TRBD2	15	TRBV7-9	CASSSPGGAHETQYF	TGTGCCAGCAGCTCGCCCGGGGGGGCGCATGAGACCCAGTACTTC
TRBJ1-1	few	TRBD1	16	TRBV7-2	CASSPETGAVNTEAFF	TGTGCCAGCAGCCCCGAGACAGGGGCAGTGAACACTGAAGCTTTCTTT